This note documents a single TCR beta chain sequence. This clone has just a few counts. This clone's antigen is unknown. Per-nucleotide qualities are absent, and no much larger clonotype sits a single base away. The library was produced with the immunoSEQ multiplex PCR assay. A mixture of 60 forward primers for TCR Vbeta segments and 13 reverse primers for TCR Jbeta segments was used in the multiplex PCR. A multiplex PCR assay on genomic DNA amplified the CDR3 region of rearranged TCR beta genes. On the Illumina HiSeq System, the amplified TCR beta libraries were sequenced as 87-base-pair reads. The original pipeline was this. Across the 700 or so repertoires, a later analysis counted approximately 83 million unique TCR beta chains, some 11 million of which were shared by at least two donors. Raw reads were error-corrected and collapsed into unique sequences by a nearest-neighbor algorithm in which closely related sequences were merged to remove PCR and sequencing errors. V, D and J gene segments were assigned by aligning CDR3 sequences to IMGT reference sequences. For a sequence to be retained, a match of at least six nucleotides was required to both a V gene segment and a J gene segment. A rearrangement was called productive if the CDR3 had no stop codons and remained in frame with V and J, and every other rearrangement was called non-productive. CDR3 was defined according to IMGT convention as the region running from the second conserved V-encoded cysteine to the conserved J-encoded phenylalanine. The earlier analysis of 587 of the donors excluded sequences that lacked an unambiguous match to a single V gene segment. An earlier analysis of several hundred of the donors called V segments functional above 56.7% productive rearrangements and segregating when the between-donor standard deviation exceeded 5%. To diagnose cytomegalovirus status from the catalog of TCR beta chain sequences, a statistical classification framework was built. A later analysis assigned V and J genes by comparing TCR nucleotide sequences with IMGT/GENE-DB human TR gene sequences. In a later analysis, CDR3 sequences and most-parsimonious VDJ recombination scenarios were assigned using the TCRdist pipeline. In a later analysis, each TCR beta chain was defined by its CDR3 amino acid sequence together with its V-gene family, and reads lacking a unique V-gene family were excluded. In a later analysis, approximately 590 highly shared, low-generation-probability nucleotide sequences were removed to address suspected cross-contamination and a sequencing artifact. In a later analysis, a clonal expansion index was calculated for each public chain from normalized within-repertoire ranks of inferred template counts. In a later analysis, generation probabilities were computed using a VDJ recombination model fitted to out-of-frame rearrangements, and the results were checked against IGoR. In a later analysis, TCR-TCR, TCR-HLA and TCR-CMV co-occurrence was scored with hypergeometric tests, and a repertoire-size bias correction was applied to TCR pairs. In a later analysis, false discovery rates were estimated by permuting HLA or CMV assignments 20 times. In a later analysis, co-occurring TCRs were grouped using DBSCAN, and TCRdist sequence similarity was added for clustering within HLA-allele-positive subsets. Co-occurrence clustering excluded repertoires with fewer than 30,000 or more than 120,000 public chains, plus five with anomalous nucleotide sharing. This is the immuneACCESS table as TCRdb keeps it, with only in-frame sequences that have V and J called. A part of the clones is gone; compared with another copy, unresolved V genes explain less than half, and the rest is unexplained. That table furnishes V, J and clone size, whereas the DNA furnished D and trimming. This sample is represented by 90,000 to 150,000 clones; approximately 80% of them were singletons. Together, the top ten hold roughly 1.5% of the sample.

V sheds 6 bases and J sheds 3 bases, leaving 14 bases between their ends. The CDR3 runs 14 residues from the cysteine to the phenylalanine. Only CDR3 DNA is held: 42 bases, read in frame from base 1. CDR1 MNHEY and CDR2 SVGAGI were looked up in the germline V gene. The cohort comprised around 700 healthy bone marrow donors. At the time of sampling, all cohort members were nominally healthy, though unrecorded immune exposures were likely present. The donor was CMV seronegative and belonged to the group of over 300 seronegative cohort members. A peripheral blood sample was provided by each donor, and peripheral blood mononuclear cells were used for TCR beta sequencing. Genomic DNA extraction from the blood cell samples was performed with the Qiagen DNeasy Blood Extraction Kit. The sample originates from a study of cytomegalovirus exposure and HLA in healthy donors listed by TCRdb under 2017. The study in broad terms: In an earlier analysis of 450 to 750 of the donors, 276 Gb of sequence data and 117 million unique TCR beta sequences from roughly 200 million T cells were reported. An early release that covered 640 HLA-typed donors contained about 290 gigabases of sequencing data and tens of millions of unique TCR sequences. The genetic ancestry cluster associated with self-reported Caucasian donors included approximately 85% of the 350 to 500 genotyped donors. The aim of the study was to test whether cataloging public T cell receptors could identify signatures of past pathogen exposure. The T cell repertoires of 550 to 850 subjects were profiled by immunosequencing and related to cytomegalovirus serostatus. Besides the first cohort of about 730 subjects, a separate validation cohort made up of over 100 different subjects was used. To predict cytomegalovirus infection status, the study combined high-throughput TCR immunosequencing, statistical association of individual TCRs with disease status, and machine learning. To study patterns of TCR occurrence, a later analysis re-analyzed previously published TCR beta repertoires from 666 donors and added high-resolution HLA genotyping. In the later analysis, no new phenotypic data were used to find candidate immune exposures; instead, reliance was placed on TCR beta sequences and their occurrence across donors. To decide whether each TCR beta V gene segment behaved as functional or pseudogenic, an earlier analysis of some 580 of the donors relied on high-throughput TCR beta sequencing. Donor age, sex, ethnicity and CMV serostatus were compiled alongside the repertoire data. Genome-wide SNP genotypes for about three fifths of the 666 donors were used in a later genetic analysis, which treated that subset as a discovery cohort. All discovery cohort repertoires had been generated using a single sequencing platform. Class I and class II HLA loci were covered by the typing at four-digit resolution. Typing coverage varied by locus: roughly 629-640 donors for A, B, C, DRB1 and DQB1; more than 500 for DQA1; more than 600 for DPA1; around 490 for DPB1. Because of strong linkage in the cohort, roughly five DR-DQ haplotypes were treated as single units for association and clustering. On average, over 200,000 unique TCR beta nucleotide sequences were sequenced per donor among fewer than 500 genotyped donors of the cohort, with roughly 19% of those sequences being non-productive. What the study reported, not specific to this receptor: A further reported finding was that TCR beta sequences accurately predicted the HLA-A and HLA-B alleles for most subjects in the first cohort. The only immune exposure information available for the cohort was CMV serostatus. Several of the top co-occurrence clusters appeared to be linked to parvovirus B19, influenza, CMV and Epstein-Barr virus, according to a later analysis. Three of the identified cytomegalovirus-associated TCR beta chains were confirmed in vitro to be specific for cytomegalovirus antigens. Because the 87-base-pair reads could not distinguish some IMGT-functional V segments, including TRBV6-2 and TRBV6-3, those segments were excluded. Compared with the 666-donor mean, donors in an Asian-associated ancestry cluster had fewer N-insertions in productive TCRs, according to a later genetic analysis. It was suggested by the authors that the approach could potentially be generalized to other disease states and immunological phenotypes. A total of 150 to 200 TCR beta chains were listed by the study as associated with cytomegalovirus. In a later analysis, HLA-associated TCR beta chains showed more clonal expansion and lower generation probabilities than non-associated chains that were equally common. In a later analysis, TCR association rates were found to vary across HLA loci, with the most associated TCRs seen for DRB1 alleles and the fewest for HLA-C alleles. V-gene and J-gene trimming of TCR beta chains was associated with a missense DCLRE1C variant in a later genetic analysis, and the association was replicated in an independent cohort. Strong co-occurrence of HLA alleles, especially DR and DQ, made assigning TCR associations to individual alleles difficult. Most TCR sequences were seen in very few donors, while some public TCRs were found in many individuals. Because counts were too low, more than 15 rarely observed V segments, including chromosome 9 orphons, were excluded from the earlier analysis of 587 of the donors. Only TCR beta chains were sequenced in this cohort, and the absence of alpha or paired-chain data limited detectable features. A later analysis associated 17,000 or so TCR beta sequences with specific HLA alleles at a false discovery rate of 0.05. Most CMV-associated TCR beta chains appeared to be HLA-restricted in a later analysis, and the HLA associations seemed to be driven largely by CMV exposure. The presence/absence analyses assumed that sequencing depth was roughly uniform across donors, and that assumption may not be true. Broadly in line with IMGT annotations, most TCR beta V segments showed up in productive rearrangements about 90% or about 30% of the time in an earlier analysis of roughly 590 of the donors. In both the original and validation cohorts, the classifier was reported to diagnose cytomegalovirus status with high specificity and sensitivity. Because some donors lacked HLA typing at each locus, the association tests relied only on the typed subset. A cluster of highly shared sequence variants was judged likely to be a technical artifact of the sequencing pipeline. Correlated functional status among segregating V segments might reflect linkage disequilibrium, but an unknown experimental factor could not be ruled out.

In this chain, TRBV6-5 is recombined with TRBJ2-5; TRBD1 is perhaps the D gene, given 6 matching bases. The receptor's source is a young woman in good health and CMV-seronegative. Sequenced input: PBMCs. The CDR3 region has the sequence CASSTWTVEETQYF. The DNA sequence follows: TGTGCCAGCAGCACCTGGACAGTTGAAGAGACCCAGTACTTC.